This T cell receptor (beta chain) was sequenced for a study of beta chain features in type 1 diabetes. Study summary: There was similarity between patients and healthy donors in age, gender and cell yields. Approximately 100 million sorted cells were examined across all samples.

A note on this clone: Its cognate antigen is unknown.

The CDR3 has 14 residues. Looked up from germline, CDR1 is MGHDK and CDR2 is SYGVNS. The V end lost 0 bases, the J end lost 1 base, and 6 bases lay between the germline ends. Points from the study as a whole: TCRB CDR3s were moderately but significantly shorter in Type 1 diabetes patients in all four CD4+ subsets. There were fewer insertions and more deletions at the VDJ junctions of type 1 diabetes patients.

Investigators reverse transcribed all isolated RNA, so they sequenced expressed TCRB transcripts. Method: immunoSEQ multiplex PCR; TCRdb's copy keeps in-frame clones and lacks some. The sample holds around 200,000 clones, about 13% seen once. The sample comprised central memory CD4+ T cells from blood. The TCR sequence derives from a woman between 18 and 29 years old in good health. The V and J genes are TRBV25-1 and TRBJ1-1; D gene uncertain. In DNA form, the CDR3 reads TGTGCCAGCAGTGAATATAAGAGGAACACTGAAGCTTTCTTT. Translation gives CASSEYKRNTEAFF.